A single TCR beta chain is shown here with its context. Library preparation (for TCRbeta) was performed with unique molecular identifiers. TCRdb passed the PCR reads through MiXCR, listing each CDR3 protein once. The sample records around 250,000 distinct CDR3 sequences, roughly 23% being singletons. This sample was included in a study of T-cell reconstitution after alpha-beta-depleted transplantation in children. Trimming at V came to 4 bases and at J to 3 bases, leaving 6 bases not matched to a gene. CDR3 size: 18 residues. The sequence derives from a girl aged 2 to 10 with Fanconi anemia, due to receive a stem cell transplant. This sequence joins TRBV12-3 or TRBV12-4 and TRBJ2-2, with 15 bases identical to TRBD2. Sequenced here: PBMCs, sampled before TCRalphabeta/CD19-depleted stem cell transplant. CDR3 coding DNA: TGTGCCAGCAGTTACAGGGGACTAGCGGGGGGAGACACCGGGGAGCTGTTTTTT. Translating it yields CASSYRGLAGGDTGELFF.